The 32 T cell receptor beta chains below were found in one sample sequenced in a study of blood T cell repertoires in COVID-19. Data came from immunoSEQ multiplex PCR; TCRdb stores just in-frame clones and leaves some out. This sample has around 120,000 clones, with 65% to 80% found just once. The sample consisted of peripheral blood. All receptors derive from a human donor with acute or convalescent COVID-19. The donor label of this sample is uncertain.

The V gene is TRBV6-5, the J gene TRBJ1-3; D is perhaps TRBD1 (6 bases). The V gene's germline CDR1 is MNHEY and CDR2 SVGAGI. V lost 5 bases and J lost 2, with 13 bases in between. This CDR3 has 15 amino acids. The CDR3 is CASSPAWDTGNTIYF. DNA of the CDR3: TGTGCCAGCAGTCCCGCCTGGGACACTGGAAACACCATATATTTT.

This clone came up a few times. This chain connects TRBV27 to TRBJ1-1; no reliable D call. The germline V gene encodes CDR1 MNHEY and CDR2 SMNVEV (reference sequence). Between the trimmed V and J ends, which lost 4 bases and 0 bases, there was a span of 21 bases. This CDR3 contains 18 residues. The CDR3 reads CASSYLPRRGTMNTEAFF. CDR3 DNA: TGTGCCAGCAGTTACCTTCCGCGACGAGGTACAATGAACACTGAAGCTTTCTTT.

In its sample, this clone was seen a few times. The chain couples TRBV6-4 to TRBJ1-5; D is possibly TRBD1 (6 bases). Trimming shortened V by 10 bases and J by 0 bases, and 10 bases separated the two germline ends. Germline CDR1 MRHNA, CDR2 SNTAGT. CDR3 length equals 13 residues. CDR3 amino acids: CATTGYSNQPQHF. The CDR3 DNA reads TGTGCCACGACAGGTTATAGCAATCAGCCCCAGCATTTT.

This clone was counted once. This rearrangement joins TRBV5-1 to TRBJ1-2; perhaps TRBD1 as D (5 bases). V lost 5 bases to trimming and J lost 7 bases, with 15 bases between them. CDR1 and CDR2 (germline): SGHRS, YFSETQ. This CDR3 comprises 13 residues. The CDR3 reads CASRQVPHSGYTF. In DNA, the CDR3 is TGCGCCAGCAGACAGGTACCCCACTCTGGCTACACCTTC. The full variable domain, in which reference TRBV5-1 and TRBJ1-2 provide the parts outside the CDR3, is KAGVTQTPRYLIKTRGQQVTLSCSPISGHRSVSWYQQTPGQGLQFLFEYFSETQRNKGNFPGRFSGRQFSNSRSEMNVSTLELGDSALYLCASRQVPHSGYTFGSGTRLTVV.

In this sample, this clone turned up once. J is TRBJ1-4 and V is TRBV6-5, with TRBD1 identical over 7 bases. V trimming: 6 bases; J trimming: 4 bases; junction bases outside the gene matches: 8. The CDR3 loop spans 15 amino acids. Per the germline V gene, CDR1 is MNHEY and CDR2 is SVGAGI. The CDR3 sequence: CASSRTGARNEKLFF. CDR3 coding DNA: TGTGCCAGCAGCAGGACAGGTGCCCGTAATGAAAAACTGTTTTTT.

The chain joins TRBV2 to TRBJ1-6; the match to TRBD1 covers 7 bases. The CDR3 totals 13 residues. Germline CDR1 is SNHLY and CDR2 is FYNNEI. J lost 7 bases, V lost 10 bases, and 7 bases had no gene match. Written as DNA, the CDR3 is TGTGCCATCGGGACAGAGAGAAATTCACCCCTCCACTTT. This gives the protein CAIGTERNSPLHF.

The chain is built from TRBV19 and TRBJ2-3, with 9 bases that match TRBD1. The length of the CDR3 is 16 residues. J was trimmed by 2 bases and V by 8 bases; bases with no gene match: 11. Germline CDR1 LNHDA, CDR2 SQIVND (reference sequence). The CDR3 bases are TGTGCCAGTCAACGGAGACAGGGGGTACTCACAGATACGCAGTATTTT. Translated: CASQRRQGVLTDTQYF.

The chain links TRBV4-1 to TRBJ1-5; D remains ambiguous. Germline V gene sequence: CDR1 MGHRA, CDR2 YSYEKL. This CDR3 contains 14 residues. V was clipped by 3 bases and J by 1 base, with 7 bases between them. The CDR3 sequence: CASSHRGSNQPQHF. In nucleotides, the CDR3 is TGCGCCAGCAGCCACCGAGGGAGCAATCAGCCCCAGCATTTT.

V gene TRBV29-1 combines with J gene TRBJ2-5; D may be TRBD1 (5 bases). V was shortened by 4 bases and J by 0 bases, with 12 bases between the two germline ends. The CDR3 contains 14 residues. The germline V gene has CDR1 SQVTM and CDR2 ANQGSEA. The CDR3 DNA reads as TGCAGCGTTGTAGGCAGGACATACCAAGAGACCCAGTACTTC. Its protein product is CSVVGRTYQETQYF.

This rearrangement joins TRBV11-2 to TRBJ2-7; possible D gene TRBD2, 7 bases. Germline V lookup: CDR1 SGHAT, CDR2 FQNNGV. Deletions cut 4 bases from V and 7 bases from J, with 17 bases between. The CDR3 is 14 residues long. Written as DNA, the CDR3 is TGTGCCAGCAGCTGGACGGGGGGCCGGGGAGAGCAGTACTTC. This gives the protein CASSWTGGRGEQYF. Together with reference TRBV11-2 and TRBJ2-7, the CDR3 gives the full variable domain: EAGVAQSPRYKIIEKRQSVAFWCNPISGHATLYWYQQILGQGPKLLIQFQNNGVVDDSQLPKDRFSAERLKGVDSTLKIQPAKLEDSAVYLCASSWTGGRGEQYFGPGTRLTVT.

V and J are TRBV4-1 and TRBJ1-2, with D perhaps matching TRBD1 (6 bases). This CDR3 is built from 15 residues. Germline values: CDR1 MGHRA, CDR2 YSYEKL. V gave up 0 bases and J gave up 8 bases, with 16 bases separating them. Written as DNA, the CDR3 is TGCGCCAGCAGCCAAGATCAAACAGGGTCGAGGGGCTACACCTTC. It codes for CASSQDQTGSRGYTF.

This chain links TRBV5-1 with TRBJ2-2, with 8 bases that match TRBD1. The CDR3 contains 15 residues. CDR1 is SGHRS, CDR2 YFSETQ, per germline. V gave up 5 bases and J gave up 6 bases; unmatched junction bases: 9. The CDR3 protein is CASRTYQGASGELFF. As DNA, the CDR3 is TGCGCCAGCAGGACATATCAGGGGGCGTCCGGGGAGCTGTTTTTT. The complete variable domain, with remaining parts taken from reference TRBV5-1 and TRBJ2-2, reads KAGVTQTPRYLIKTRGQQVTLSCSPISGHRSVSWYQQTPGQGLQFLFEYFSETQRNKGNFPGRFSGRQFSNSRSEMNVSTLELGDSALYLCASRTYQGASGELFFGEGSRLTVL.

The chain couples TRBV4-1 to TRBJ2-2; 10 nucleotides line up with TRBD1. Germline CDR1 and CDR2: MGHRA and YSYEKL. J was trimmed by 2 bases and V by 2 bases; bases with no gene match: 2. The CDR3 length is 16 residues. The CDR3 DNA follows: TGCGCCAGCAGCCAAAGACAGGGGGCTAACACCGGGGAGCTGTTTTTT. This translates into CASSQRQGANTGELFF.

This clone was seen only a few times. This chain connects TRBV10-3 to TRBJ1-1, with a weak D call TRBD1 (5 bases). Trimming cost V 1 base and J 5 bases, with 14 bases left between them. Per the germline V gene, CDR1 is ENHRY and CDR2 is SYGVKD. The CDR3 totals 15 residues. The CDR3 loop reads CAISELGRRETEAFF. The CDR3 nucleotides are TGTGCCATCAGTGAGTTGGGACGGAGGGAGACTGAAGCTTTCTTT.

The chain is built from TRBV7-9 and TRBJ2-2, with 8 positions matching TRBD1. Germline values: CDR1 SEHNR, CDR2 FQNEAQ (reference sequence). CDR3 length: 14 residues. Losses at the gene ends were 6 bases for V and 6 bases for J; bases not matched to a gene: 6. The CDR3 loop is CASRTSRGPGELFF. CDR3 nucleotides: TGTGCCAGCAGAACCTCCAGGGGGCCCGGGGAGCTGTTTTTT. The variable domain in full, with the rest retrieved from reference TRBV7-9 and TRBJ2-2, is DTGVSQNPRHKITKRGQNVTFRCDPISEHNRLYWYRQTLGQGPEFLTYFQNEAQLEKSRLLSDRFSAERPKGSFSTLEIQRTEQGDSAMYLCASRTSRGPGELFFGEGSRLTVL.

This clone appeared once. The genes are TRBV20-1 and TRBJ2-7; weak D call: TRBD1 (5 bases). Deletions cut 3 bases from V and 7 bases from J, with 16 bases between. CDR1 DFQATT and CDR2 SNEGSKA come from the germline V gene (reference sequence). This CDR3 has 13 residues. The CDR3 DNA is TGCAGTGCTAGTTGGGCTGGCCAGGGAGAGCAGTACTTC. It is translated as CSASWAGQGEQYF.

This clone was found many times. The chain has TRBV11-2 and TRBJ2-1; 13 bases map to TRBD2. J gave up 9 bases and V 3 bases, and 5 bases lay outside the gene matches. Per germline, CDR1 SGHAT and CDR2 FQNNGV. CDR3 length: 15 amino acids. The CDR3 spells CASSFTSGGAGEQFF. CDR3 nucleotides: TGTGCCAGCAGCTTCACTAGCGGGGGGGCCGGTGAGCAGTTCTTC.

The chain joins TRBV3-1 (or the pseudogene TRBV3-2) to TRBJ1-4; TRBD1 aligns across 7 bases. The V segment lost 3 bases and the J segment 7 bases; nucleotides outside the gene matches: 5. Per the germline V gene, CDR1 is LGHDT and CDR2 is YNNKEL (reference sequence). This CDR3 contains 14 residues. CDR3 in DNA: TGTGCCAGCAGCCAGACAGGGTCGGGTGAAAAACTGTTTTTT. Translating gives CASSQTGSGEKLFF.

This clone was seen only a few times. The chain combines TRBV6-4 with TRBJ1-6; D remains ambiguous. CDR3 length: 10 amino acids. Trimming removed 9 bases from V and 9 bases from J, with 6 bases in between. Germline CDR1 is MRHNA and CDR2 is SNTAGT. CDR3 sequence (DNA): TGTGCCAGAGGGAGTTCACCCCTCCACTTT. Its translation: CARGSSPLHF.

The chain couples TRBV5-4 to TRBJ2-1; D not certain. The CDR3 runs to 13 residues. The germline CDR1 and CDR2 sequences are SGHNT and YYREEE (reference sequence). With 0 bases removed from V and 9 bases from J, the gap between germline ends came to 10 bases. As DNA, the CDR3 is TGTGCCAGCAGCTTGGATAGACGCGGTGAGCAGTTCTTC. Protein: CASSLDRRGEQFF.

The chain is built from TRBV19 and TRBJ1-2; 7 bases agree with TRBD1. CDR1 LNHDA and CDR2 SQIVND come from the germline V gene (reference sequence). This CDR3 spans 15 amino acids. Germline trimming cut 5 bases from V and 4 bases from J; bases unmatched to any gene: 10. CDR3 amino acids: CASSPPGQAPYGYTF. Written as DNA, the CDR3 is TGTGCCAGTAGTCCGCCCGGACAGGCCCCCTATGGCTACACCTTC.

The genes are TRBV14 and TRBJ2-3, with D hard to call. The V and J ends lost 4 bases and 1 base respectively, with 15 bases between them. CDR1 is SGHDN and CDR2 is FVKESK in the germline V gene. This CDR3 spans 16 amino acids. The CDR3 reads CASSPYPGYGTDTQYF. For the CDR3, the DNA is TGTGCCAGCAGCCCCTACCCGGGTTATGGCACAGATACGCAGTATTTT.

V usage is TRBV7-6 and J usage is TRBJ2-3; the D gene is possibly TRBD2 (7 bases). The CDR3 has 17 amino acids. The V and J ends lost 5 bases and 3 bases respectively, with 21 bases between them. CDR1 SGHVS and CDR2 FNYEAQ come from the germline V gene. Here the CDR3 reads CASSPGGRGERTDTQYF. The CDR3 DNA follows: TGTGCCAGCAGCCCCGGGGGGAGGGGGGAGAGGACAGATACGCAGTATTTT. The whole variable domain, remainder taken from reference TRBV7-6 and TRBJ2-3, is GAGVSQSPRYKVTKRGQDVALRCDPISGHVSLYWYRQALGQGPEFLTYFNYEAQQDKSGLPNDRFSAERPEGSISTLTIQRTEQRDSAMYRCASSPGGRGERTDTQYFGPGTRLTVL.

V and J are TRBV28 and TRBJ1-5; a possible D gene is TRBD1 (6 bases). Trimming took off 8 bases at V and 4 bases at J, with 9 bases between the two ends. Germline V CDR1 and CDR2: MDHEN, SYDVKM. This CDR3 contains 12 residues. This chain's CDR3 is CASFRGNQPQHF. The DNA for the CDR3 is TGTGCCAGCTTTAGGGGGAATCAGCCCCAGCATTTT.

The chain has TRBV10-2 and TRBJ2-3, with 10 bases identical to TRBD2. This CDR3 spans 14 amino acids. J lost 8 bases, V lost 8 bases, and 10 bases had no gene match. Germline V lookup: CDR1 WSHSY, CDR2 SAAADI. CDR3 region: CASVLAGARGTQYF. Here the CDR3 DNA reads TGCGCCAGCGTTCTAGCGGGGGCCCGGGGTACGCAGTATTTT.

On this clone itself: At the DNA level, this CDR3 is encoded by other sequences in the same sample as well. The chain recombines TRBV7-2 with TRBJ2-5; a weak D match, TRBD1 (6 bases). The germline gives CDR1 SGHTA, CDR2 FQGNSA. Between the trimmed V and J ends, which lost 2 bases and 1 base, there was a span of 8 bases. The length of the CDR3 is 14 residues. CDR3 in amino acids: CASSLSRGQETQYF. The DNA of the CDR3 is TGTGCCAGCAGCTTAAGCAGGGGCCAAGAGACCCAGTACTTC. Variable domain in full (rest from reference TRBV7-2 and TRBJ2-5): GAGVSQSPSNKVTEKGKDVELRCDPISGHTALYWYRQSLGQGLEFLIYFQGNSAPDKSGLPSDRFSAERTGGSVSTLTIQRTQQEDSAVYLCASSLSRGQETQYFGPGTRLLVL.

V gene TRBV4-1 combines with J gene TRBJ1-4; no clear D gene. The germline gives CDR1 MGHRA, CDR2 YSYEKL. The length of the CDR3 is 17 residues. With 4 bases removed from V and 0 bases from J, the gap between germline ends came to 15 bases. CDR3 residues: CASSPPPGEATNEKLFF. CDR3 bases: TGCGCCAGCAGCCCTCCGCCGGGAGAAGCAACTAATGAAAAACTGTTTTTT.

The chain has TRBV7-2 and TRBJ2-5, with 8 positions matching TRBD2. CDR1 and CDR2 from the germline V gene are SGHTA and FQGNSA. With 5 bases clipped from V and 9 bases from J, the junction kept 14 bases outside the gene matches. CDR3 size: 15 residues. CDR3 DNA sequence: TGTGCCAGCAGCCCCCAGGGCGGGGGGCCGCCCGCCCAGTACTTC. Its translation is CASSPQGGGPPAQYF. The full variable domain, completed using reference TRBV7-2 and TRBJ2-5, is GAGVSQSPSNKVTEKGKDVELRCDPISGHTALYWYRQSLGQGLEFLIYFQGNSAPDKSGLPSDRFSAERTGGSVSTLTIQRTQQEDSAVYLCASSPQGGGPPAQYFGPGTRLLVL.

V and J are TRBV19 and TRBJ1-5; tentative D call: TRBD1 (6 bases). Deletions cut 7 bases from V and 3 bases from J, with 19 bases between. The length of the CDR3 is 16 residues. The germline gives CDR1 LNHDA, CDR2 SQIVND (reference sequence). CDR3 residues: CASNPLRGIANQPQHF. In DNA, the CDR3 is TGTGCCAGTAACCCCCTGAGGGGGATTGCCAATCAGCCCCAGCATTTT.

This clone has just one count. The chain combines TRBV9 with TRBJ1-6; 8 bases map to TRBD1. Germline values: CDR1 SGDLS, CDR2 YYNGEE. The CDR3 length is 12 residues. Trimming took 2 bases from V and 11 from J; bases not matched to a gene: 0. The CDR3 here is CASSVDRAPLHF. DNA for the CDR3: TGTGCCAGCAGCGTGGACAGGGCACCCCTCCACTTT.

The chain combines TRBV30 with TRBJ1-2; D is perhaps TRBD1 (5 bases). V shed 5 bases and J shed 2 bases, with 9 bases lying between them. The V gene's germline CDR1 is GTSNPN and CDR2 SVGIG (reference sequence). The CDR3 contains 12 residues. CDR3 amino acids: CAWAPGNYGYTF. The CDR3 DNA reads as TGTGCCTGGGCTCCAGGGAACTATGGCTACACCTTC.

The V call is TRBV6-1, the J call TRBJ1-5; unclear D gene. The V end lost 0 bases, the J end lost 4 bases, and 16 bases lay between the germline ends. In germline, CDR1 is MNHNS, CDR2 SASEGT. The CDR3 sequence is 17 residues long. CDR3 bases: TGTGCCAGCAGTGAAGCGCGGTGGCAGACCAGTAATCAGCCCCAGCATTTT. Its translation: CASSEARWQTSNQPQHF.